This T cell receptor beta chain was sequenced for a study of beta chain features in type 1 diabetes. This clone has just a few counts. The V and J ends lost 2 bases and 6 bases respectively, with 8 bases between them. CDR3 length: 13 residues. Germline values: CDR1 SGHTA, CDR2 FQGNSA. The study reverse transcribed the entire isolated RNA, so it sequenced expressed TCRB transcripts. Clones were sequenced by immunoSEQ multiplex PCR, and TCRdb holds only the in-frame ones, with some missing. The sample holds under 950,000 clones, roughly 15% seen once. V usage is TRBV7-2 and J usage is TRBJ2-1; no clear D gene. The sample consisted of naive CD4+ T cells from blood. The receptor was derived from a woman in her late teens or twenties in good health. DNA of the CDR3: TGTGCCAGCAGCTTATTCCCCCCCAATGAGCAGTTCTTC. This sequence encodes CASSLFPPNEQFF. Together with reference TRBV7-2 and TRBJ2-1, the CDR3 gives the full variable domain: GAGVSQSPSNKVTEKGKDVELRCDPISGHTALYWYRQSLGQGLEFLIYFQGNSAPDKSGLPSDRFSAERTGGSVSTLTIQRTQQEDSAVYLCASSLFPPNEQFFGPGTRLTVL.